Listed below are T cell receptor beta chains from one sample, sequenced in a study of cytomegalovirus exposure and HLA in healthy donors. This table comes from immunoSEQ multiplex PCR, and its TCRdb copy is limited to in-frame clones, with some not included. This sample's table has approximately 120,000 clones. Sequencing input: PBMCs. Receptors originate from a man aged 18 to 29 in good health and CMV-seronegative. Both conserved end residues are part of each CDR3. A D gene is named only where the DNA matches it firmly.

V gene	J gene	D gene	CDR3 DNA	CDR3 protein
TRBV2	TRBJ2-2	TRBD2	TGTGCCAGTCGGGCGGGAGCGAACACCGGGGAGCTGTTTTTT	CASRAGANTGELFF
TRBV11-2	TRBJ1-2	-	TGTGCCAGCAGCTTAGGGAGGACAGCCGCGAGTACTGACTATGGCTACACCTTC	CASSLGRTAASTDYGYTF
TRBV10-1	TRBJ2-1	TRBD2	TGCGCCAGCAGTGAGTCCCGAGCGGGGGACACCCGGGTCTTC	CASSESRAGDTRVF
TRBV28	TRBJ2-7	TRBD1	TGTGCCAGCAGTTTTCCCGTGACAGGGAGCCGGAACGAGCAGTACTTC	CASSFPVTGSRNEQYF
TRBV7-8	TRBJ2-7	-	TGTGCCAGCAGCTTATCCTCTTACGAGCAGTACTTC	CASSLSSYEQYF
TRBV7-2	TRBJ2-7	-	TGTGCCAGCAGCTTAGAGTCAGGGGACGGGTACGAGCAGTACTTC	CASSLESGDGYEQYF
TRBV28	TRBJ2-5	-	TGTGCCAGCAGTTTATCCCGAACCTCTAGCGAAGCCTACCAAGAGACCCAGTACTTC	CASSLSRTSSEAYQETQYF
TRBV4-1	TRBJ2-2	TRBD2	TGCGCCAGCAGCCAAGATAATCGACTAGCGGGACCGAACACCGGGGAGCTGTTTTTT	CASSQDNRLAGPNTGELFF
TRBV6-6	TRBJ2-5	-	TGTGCCAGCACCAAGGGGGAGACCCAGTACTTC	CASTKGETQYF
TRBV11-3	TRBJ1-1	-	TGTGCCAGCAGCGCCCGACAAAACGCTGAAGCTTTCTTT	CASSARQNAEAFF
TRBV2	TRBJ2-7	-	TGTGCCAGCAGTGTGAGTACGAGCTCCTACGAGCAGTACTTC	CASSVSTSSYEQYF
TRBV7-2	TRBJ2-1	TRBD1	TGTGCCAGCAGCCCTCGGGGGAGGACAGGGCATGAGCAGTTCTTC	CASSPRGRTGHEQFF
TRBV15	TRBJ2-7	TRBD2	TGTGCCACCAGCAGAGAGCTCGGACTAGCTGTGGACGAGCAGTACTTC	CATSRELGLAVDEQYF
TRBV28	TRBJ1-1	-	TGTGCCAGCAGTTTATTGGGGGGTACTGAAGCTTTCTTT	CASSLLGGTEAFF
TRBV4-1	TRBJ2-7	TRBD1	TGCGCCAGCAGCCCGAGGGACCGGGACAGGGCCTACGAGCAGTACTTC	CASSPRDRDRAYEQYF
TRBV29-1	TRBJ2-5	TRBD2	TGCAGCGTTGAGGGGCTAGCGGAGCAAGAGACCCAGTACTTC	CSVEGLAEQETQYF
TRBV4-2	TRBJ2-1	TRBD1	TGTGCCAGCAGCCGCCAGGGACAGGGTAAGGACAATGAGCAGTTCTTC	CASSRQGQGKDNEQFF
TRBV5-1	TRBJ1-2	TRBD1	TGCGCCAGCAGCTGGGGACAGGGGGATGGCTACACCTTC	CASSWGQGDGYTF
TRBV5-1	TRBJ2-7	-	TGCGCCAGCAGCTTGGGGGACAAACCCTACGAGCAGTACTTC	CASSLGDKPYEQYF
TRBV28	TRBJ1-1	-	TGTGCCAGCAGAACCTCGAAAGGTGCGGGGGCTGGGAACACTGAAGCTTTCTTT	CASRTSKGAGAGNTEAFF
TRBV10-2	TRBJ2-3	TRBD2	TGCGCCAGCAGTGAGGTCGGGGGGGATTGGGATACGCAGTATTTT	CASSEVGGDWDTQYF
TRBV15	TRBJ2-7	-	TGTGCCACCAGCAGAGCTGGTAGCGGCAAATACGAGCAGTACTTC	CATSRAGSGKYEQYF
TRBV7-3	TRBJ1-1	TRBD1	TGTGCCAGCAGCTTCGGGACAGCGACCACTGAAGCTTTCTTT	CASSFGTATTEAFF
TRBV6-6	TRBJ2-7	TRBD1	TGTGCCAGCAGACCAACGTGGGGACAGCTAACCTACGAGCAGTACTTC	CASRPTWGQLTYEQYF
TRBV4-1	TRBJ1-4	-	TGCGCCAGCAGCCAGGTGGGACTGGACGAAAAACTGTTTTTT	CASSQVGLDEKLFF
TRBV27	TRBJ1-6	TRBD1	TGTGCCAGCAGTTTATGGGGCAAGGGGGCCAGCTCCTATAATTCACCCCTCCACTTT	CASSLWGKGASSYNSPLHF
TRBV19	TRBJ1-5	-	TGTGCCAGTAGTTCGCAGGGAACTAGCAATCAGCCCCAGCATTTT	CASSSQGTSNQPQHF
TRBV18	TRBJ1-3	-	TGTGCCAGCTCACCCAGCGAAGCAGCGGGGGCGGCTGGAAACACCATATATTTT	CASSPSEAAGAAGNTIYF
TRBV30	TRBJ2-2	-	TGTGCCTGGAGTATTCAGGTGTACACCGGGGAGCTGTTTTTT	CAWSIQVYTGELFF
TRBV19	TRBJ1-5	-	TGTGCCAGTAGTATGGCCGGGGAGTATAGCAATCAGCCCCAGCATTTT	CASSMAGEYSNQPQHF
TRBV4-1	TRBJ1-1	-	TGCGCCAGCAGCCTACAGGGAGTGGCTGAAGCTTTCTTT	CASSLQGVAEAFF
TRBV28	TRBJ2-1	TRBD2	TGTGCCAGCAGCCCCCGTCTGGGACTAGCGGGATCCTACAATGAGCAGTTCTTC	CASSPRLGLAGSYNEQFF
TRBV18	TRBJ2-7	-	TGTGCCAGCTCACGACAGATTGACACCTACGAGCAGTACTTC	CASSRQIDTYEQYF
TRBV5-1	TRBJ2-7	-	TGCGCCAGCAGCTTAATGGACAGCGCGGGCGAGCAGTACTTC	CASSLMDSAGEQYF
TRBV4-1	TRBJ2-3	TRBD2	TGCGCCAGCAGCCAAGTCCCGAACGAAGCGGGGGGCACAGATACGCAGTATTTT	CASSQVPNEAGGTDTQYF
TRBV30	TRBJ1-2	-	TGTGCCTGGCAGGGGTACTATGGCTACACCTTC	CAWQGYYGYTF
TRBV6-4	TRBJ1-2	-	TGTCACATCAACTATGGCTACACCTTC	CHINYGYTF
TRBV5-4	TRBJ2-7	-	TGTGCCAGCAGCTGGGGCAGGGCAAGCTCCTACGAGCAGTACTTC	CASSWGRASSYEQYF
TRBV18	TRBJ1-4	-	TGTGCCAGCTCACCCTACAGGAATCCCGCGCCTAATGAAAAACTGTTTTTT	CASSPYRNPAPNEKLFF
TRBV10-3	TRBJ2-7	TRBD2	TGTGCCATCAGTGACGCGGGAGTCGAAGAGCAGTACTTC	CAISDAGVEEQYF
TRBV6-5	TRBJ1-2	-	TGTGCCAGCAGCCTGGGAGGGGCGTCCAACTATGGCTACACCTTC	CASSLGGASNYGYTF
TRBV30	TRBJ2-1	TRBD2	TGTGCCTGGAGTATACTAGCGGTCTACAATGAGCAGTTCTTC	CAWSILAVYNEQFF
TRBV5-4	TRBJ2-5	TRBD2	TGTGCCAGCAGCGCACCTGTACTAGCGGGAAAAGAGACCCAGTACTTC	CASSAPVLAGKETQYF
TRBV4-1	TRBJ2-7	TRBD1	TGCGCCAGCAGCCTAGAAAGAGGGGGCTCGTGGGAGCAGTACTTC	CASSLERGGSWEQYF
TRBV5-6	TRBJ2-7	TRBD1	TGTGCCAGCAGCTCACCTGGGACAGGGGGCTACGAGCAGTACTTC	CASSSPGTGGYEQYF
TRBV29-1	TRBJ2-7	TRBD2	TGCAGCGTGACTTATGGACTAGCGGGAGCCTACGAGCAGTACTTC	CSVTYGLAGAYEQYF
TRBV28	TRBJ1-2	-	TGTGCCAGCAGTTCCCCGACCCCCCCGGACAGACCTAACTATGGCTACACCTTC	CASSSPTPPDRPNYGYTF
TRBV28	TRBJ2-6	-	TGTGCCAGCAGTTCGGGACTGTCAACTGGGGCCAACGTCCTGACTTTC	CASSSGLSTGANVLTF
TRBV9	TRBJ2-7	-	TGTGCCAGCAGCGTAGGCTTGACAAATTTAGGTGGCTACGAGCAGTACTTC	CASSVGLTNLGGYEQYF
TRBV6-5	TRBJ2-7	-	TGTGCCACCGCGGACTCGATTCTCCACGAGCAGTACTTC	CATADSILHEQYF
TRBV10-3	TRBJ2-2	TRBD1	TGTGCCATCAGCGGGGACAGGGTATTAACCGGGGAGCTGTTTTTT	CAISGDRVLTGELFF
TRBV10-3	TRBJ1-5	TRBD1	TGTGCCATCAGTGAGTCGGGGACAGGGGGTCTGGGTCAGCCCCAGCATTTT	CAISESGTGGLGQPQHF
TRBV5-1	TRBJ2-2	TRBD2	TGCGCCAGCAGCCGCCTTTCTAGCGGGAGGACCGGGGAGCTGTTTTTT	CASSRLSSGRTGELFF
TRBV5-5	TRBJ2-7	-	TGTGCCAGCAGCTCGAGGGATGGATTCTACGAGCAGTACTTC	CASSSRDGFYEQYF
TRBV19	TRBJ2-5	-	TGTGCCACAACGATCGGTAACGCGGGATTTGGAGAGACCCAGTACTTC	CATTIGNAGFGETQYF
TRBV7-9	TRBJ2-3	-	TGTGCCAGCAGCCCCCGGTTATCGAGCACAGATACGCAGTATTTT	CASSPRLSSTDTQYF
TRBV19	TRBJ2-7	-	TGTGCCAGTAGTAGAGGCACTTTTCTCTACGAGCAGTACTTC	CASSRGTFLYEQYF
TRBV9	TRBJ1-4	-	TGTGCCAGCAGTATCGACCCTAGTAATGAAAAACTGTTTTTT	CASSIDPSNEKLFF
TRBV30	TRBJ1-6	TRBD1	TGTGCCTGGAGTCTCGGAGGACAGGGCGGGCCACCCCTCCACTTT	CAWSLGGQGGPPLHF
TRBV5-6	TRBJ1-6	-	TGTGCCAGCAGCTTGGCCCCGGCGAGGCATTCACCCCTCCACTTT	CASSLAPARHSPLHF